These 20 T cell receptor beta chains originate from one sample sequenced in a study of CD8+ T cells in alopecia areata. Specified treatment: oral pan-JAK inhibitor, 5-10 mg twice daily. The sequencing template was cDNA reverse transcribed from extracted RNA. Clones were read by immunoSEQ multiplex PCR, and TCRdb kept only the in-frame ones, dropping some. The sample records about 210,000 clones, roughly 64% being singletons. This sample comprised CD4+ T cells sorted from blood, obtained at week 4, from a patient treated with tofacitinib. The receptors stem from a human donor with alopecia areata.

The chain recombines TRBV6-5 with TRBJ2-1; perhaps TRBD2 as D (5 bases). The CDR3 covers 14 residues. Germline loops: CDR1 MNHEY, CDR2 SVGAGI. Deletions cut 6 bases from V and 6 bases from J, with 15 bases between. CDR3 protein: CASSPGIFSNEQFF. DNA of the CDR3: TGTGCCAGCAGCCCGGGGATTTTTTCCAATGAGCAGTTCTTC.

This chain uses TRBV4-3 with TRBJ1-1; D is unclear. The germline CDR1 and CDR2 sequences are LGHNA and YSLEER. The CDR3 totals 15 residues. V dropped 0 bases and J dropped 0 bases, with 8 bases sitting between them. This CDR3 is CASSQDRAVNTEAFF. The CDR3 DNA sequence: TGCGCCAGCAGCCAAGATAGGGCTGTGAACACTGAAGCTTTCTTT.

The J gene is TRBJ2-7, the V gene TRBV5-8; tentatively, D is TRBD2 (5 bases). Germline CDR1 and CDR2: SGHTS and YDEGEE. The CDR3 length is 13 residues. Trimming pared 4 bases from V and 0 bases from J, leaving 8 bases between. CDR3 DNA sequence: TGTGCCAGCAGCCCGGACTCCTCCTACGAGCAGTACTTC. Translated, it gives CASSPDSSYEQYF.

This chain uses TRBV25-1 with TRBJ2-3; TRBD1 or TRBD2 may be the D gene (5 bases each). Germline V gene data show CDR1 as MGHDK and CDR2 as SYGVNS. Between the trimmed V and J ends, which lost 3 bases and 4 bases, there was a span of 11 bases. CDR3 length: 14 amino acids. The CDR3, as DNA: TGTGCCAGCAGTGATCCCGGGGCGGCAGATACGCAGTATTTT. Its translation is CASSDPGAADTQYF. Together with reference TRBV25-1 and TRBJ2-3, the CDR3 gives the full variable domain: EADIYQTPRYLVIGTGKKITLECSQTMGHDKMYWYQQDPGMELHLIHYSYGVNSTEKGDLSSESTVSRIRTEHFPLTLESARPSHTSQYLCASSDPGAADTQYFGPGTRLTVL.

Written as DNA, the CDR3 is TGTGCCACCACACGGAGTAACAGAGGCTCTGGGGCCAACGTCCTGACTTTC. Protein product: CATTRSNRGSGANVLTF. This chain links TRBV19 with TRBJ2-6; no clear D. Germline V lookup: CDR1 LNHDA, CDR2 SQIVND (reference sequence). The CDR3 is 17 residues long. With 10 bases removed from V and 0 bases from J, the gap between germline ends came to 19 bases.

This clone came up a few times. The gene calls are TRBV29-1 and TRBJ1-5, with D possibly TRBD1 on 5 matching bases. With 4 bases removed from V and 5 bases from J, the gap between germline ends came to 15 bases. The CDR3 has 14 amino acids. Germline assignment: CDR1 SQVTM and CDR2 ANQGSEA. CDR3 sequence: CSVGRAGKDQPQHF. CDR3 nucleotide sequence: TGCAGCGTTGGGCGGGCAGGGAAGGATCAGCCCCAGCATTTT.

This rearrangement joins TRBV30 to TRBJ1-2; TRBD1 agrees at 8 bases. V lost 1 base and J lost 7; bases outside the gene matches: 5. Germline-derived CDR1 and CDR2 are GTSNPN and SVGIG (reference sequence). The length of the CDR3 is 13 residues. The CDR3 loop reads CAWSARTGSGYTF. CDR3 bases: TGTGCCTGGAGTGCAAGGACAGGGAGTGGCTACACCTTC.

The chain uses TRBV7-9 and TRBJ1-5; TRBD1 matches at 10 bases. The J segment lost 2 bases and the V segment lost 1 base, leaving 5 bases of the junction unmatched. The CDR3 has 17 amino acids. The germline CDR1 and CDR2 sequences are SEHNR and FQNEAQ (reference sequence). The CDR3 bases are TGTGCCAGCAGCTTAGGGACAGGGGGTGGAGGCAATCAGCCCCAGCATTTT. Translating it yields CASSLGTGGGGNQPQHF.

V is TRBV29-1 and J is TRBJ1-1; TRBD1 is a possible D gene (5 bases). The CDR3 consists of 13 residues. V gave up 2 bases and J gave up 3 bases, with 10 bases separating them. Germline V gene sequence: CDR1 SQVTM, CDR2 ANQGSEA. CDR3 region: CSVERDSYTEAFF. In DNA form, the CDR3 reads TGCAGCGTTGAACGCGACAGTTACACTGAAGCTTTCTTT. Based on the CDR3 plus reference TRBV29-1 and TRBJ1-1, the full variable domain is SAVISQKPSRDICQRGTSLTIQCQVDSQVTMMFWYRQQPGQSLTLIATANQGSEATYESGFVIDKFPISRPNLTFSTLTVSNMSPEDSSIYLCSVERDSYTEAFFGQGTRLTVV.

The gene calls are TRBV29-1 and TRBJ2-3; tentatively, D is TRBD2 (5 bases). There are 13 residues in the CDR3. Germline CDR1 SQVTM, CDR2 ANQGSEA. V lost 8 bases, J lost 6 bases, and 18 bases lay in between. This CDR3 reads CSQSILVGDTQYF. Here the CDR3 DNA reads TGCAGCCAGAGTATACTAGTTGGCGATACGCAGTATTTT.

The rearrangement joins TRBV7-2 to TRBJ2-7, with TRBD2 as a possible D gene (5 bases). V was shortened by 5 bases and J by 1 base, with 15 bases between the two germline ends. This CDR3 contains 15 residues. Per the germline V gene, CDR1 is SGHTA and CDR2 is FQGNSA. CDR3 DNA sequence: TGTGCCAGCAGCACCACCGCCGGGGTATCCTACGAGCAGTACTTC. It encodes CASSTTAGVSYEQYF.

This clone was seen a handful of times. V is TRBV5-1 and J is TRBJ2-2; 11 bases are shared with TRBD2. The CDR3 spans 16 residues. J lost 3 bases, V lost 6 bases, and 7 bases had no gene match. CDR1 is SGHRS and CDR2 is YFSETQ in the germline V gene. The CDR3 loop reads CASKGLAGGHTGELFF. The CDR3 DNA follows: TGCGCCAGCAAGGGGCTAGCGGGGGGCCACACCGGGGAGCTGTTTTTT. The full variable domain, completed using reference TRBV5-1 and TRBJ2-2, is KAGVTQTPRYLIKTRGQQVTLSCSPISGHRSVSWYQQTPGQGLQFLFEYFSETQRNKGNFPGRFSGRQFSNSRSEMNVSTLELGDSALYLCASKGLAGGHTGELFFGEGSRLTVL.

The chain uses TRBV15 and TRBJ2-3; 10 bases fit TRBD2. V lost 1 base to trimming and J lost 4 bases; unmatched junction nucleotides: 2. CDR3 length: 15 residues. In germline, CDR1 is LNHNV, CDR2 YYDKDF (reference sequence). The CDR3, as DNA: TGTGCCACCAGCAGAGGACTAGCGGGTTCAGATACGCAGTATTTT. Amino acids: CATSRGLAGSDTQYF.

CDR3 sequence: CASSREGPGNEQFF. The DNA of the CDR3 is TGTGCCAGCAGCCGCGAAGGGCCGGGAAATGAGCAGTTCTTC. This chain links TRBV6-5 with TRBJ2-1, with a tentative D call TRBD2 (5 bases). Germline lookup yields CDR1 MNHEY and CDR2 SVGAGI. Deletions cut 6 bases from V and 7 bases from J, with 16 bases between. The CDR3 length is 14 residues.

The chain carries TRBV6-5 and TRBJ1-2, with D possibly being TRBD1 (6 bases). This CDR3 has 13 residues. V was pared by 6 bases and J by 8 bases, with 16 bases between. Germline V gene lookup returns CDR1 MNHEY and CDR2 SVGAGI. The CDR3 coding sequence is TGTGCCAGCAGACCTGCCGGGGGGCGCGGCTACACCTTC. Amino acid sequence: CASRPAGGRGYTF.

This clone occurred a few times. The V call is TRBV2, the J call TRBJ2-3; D not resolved. The V and J ends lost 5 bases and 15 bases respectively, with 12 bases between them. The CDR3 is 10 residues long. CDR1 SNHLY and CDR2 FYNNEI come from the germline V gene. CDR3 coding DNA: TGTGCCAGCAGTTCCGTCGCCAAATATTTT. This translates into CASSSVAKYF. Full variable domain (remainder filled in from reference TRBV2 and TRBJ2-3): EPEVTQTPSHQVTQMGQEVILRCVPISNHLYFYWYRQILGQKVEFLVSFYNNEISEKSEIFDDQFSVERPDGSNFTLKIRSTKLEDSAMYFCASSSVAKYFGPGTRLTVL.

A few counts support this clone. This chain uses TRBV2 with TRBJ2-7; D ambiguous. Trimming took off 5 bases at V and 4 bases at J, with 9 bases between the two ends. Germline V gives CDR1 SNHLY, CDR2 FYNNEI. The CDR3 runs 12 residues. CDR3 sequence: CASSQDGYEQYF. The CDR3 DNA is TGTGCCAGCAGTCAGGACGGGTACGAGCAGTACTTC.

The J gene is TRBJ1-2, the V gene TRBV7-2, with TRBD1 as a possible D gene (6 bases). The germline V gene encodes CDR1 SGHTA and CDR2 FQGNSA. The CDR3 has 14 residues. V was cut by 4 bases and J by 4 bases, with 13 bases left in between. Here the CDR3 DNA reads TGTGCCAGCAGCTCGGACCAGGGGACCTATGGCTACACCTTC. Its protein is CASSSDQGTYGYTF.

The chain employs TRBV14 and TRBJ2-7, with 7 bases fitting TRBD2. CDR3 length equals 14 residues. With V trimmed by 3 bases and J by 6 bases, 8 bases remained unmatched. From germline, CDR1 is SGHDN and CDR2 FVKESK. CDR3 sequence reads: CASSQVPTGGEQYF. CDR3 in DNA: TGTGCCAGCAGCCAGGTCCCGACGGGGGGCGAGCAGTACTTC.

The chain is built from TRBV30 and TRBJ2-6, with no clear D. V lost 2 bases and J lost 3, with 14 bases in between. This CDR3 is 16 amino acids long. CDR1 is GTSNPN, CDR2 SVGIG, per germline (reference sequence). The CDR3 region has the DNA TGTGCCTGGAGTCAGATAGGGATAAGTGGGGCCAACGTCCTGACTTTC. Residues: CAWSQIGISGANVLTF.